Below, one T cell receptor beta chain is given with its context. This clonotype was picked up many times. No antigen is known for it. No much larger clone exists at a distance of one base, and base qualities are not known. The data were obtained in a study of patients with pleural tuberculosis (dated by TCRdb to between 2012 and 2015). The instrument given in TCRdb is Illumina Genome Analyzer IIx. TCRdb redid the processing of the public reads, applying fastp at Q25 and MiXCR, and retained in-frame beta chains. Entries that share a CDR3 protein sequence are merged under the most common genes and DNA. This sample lists about 29,000 distinct CDR3 sequences; about 18% were detected once. The ten largest account for around 3.2% of the sample. From cysteine to phenylalanine, the CDR3 is 12 amino acids long. CDR3 DNA only is kept here, 36 bases in frame from base 1. Trimming takes 5 bases from V and 6 bases from J, and the germline ends sit 10 bases apart.

The V gene is TRBV12-3 or TRBV12-4 and the J gene is TRBJ1-1; the D gene lacks a confident call. Material for sequencing was peripheral blood. This clonotype originated in a human donor with pleural tuberculosis. The CDR3 is CASSPSVPEAFF. The DNA is as follows: TGTGCCAGCAGTCCTTCGGTACCTGAAGCTTTCTTT.